Presented here are 18 T cell receptor beta chains from one specimen sequenced in a study of T cell responses to AZD1222 COVID-19 vaccine. Sequenced by immunoSEQ multiplex PCR; TCRdb stores in-frame clones only, minus some. The repertoire holds about 120,000 clones, with approximately 90% as singletons. The sample was peripheral blood, taken 28 days after the second AZD1222 dose. The origin of the receptors is an adult who received the AZD1222 COVID-19 vaccine.

This clone was seen only once. This specimen includes other DNA sequences encoding the same CDR3. The chain carries TRBV14 and TRBJ2-2; no clear D gene. The CDR3 contains 13 residues. With 0 bases removed from V and 5 bases from J, the gap between germline ends came to 4 bases. The germline V gene encodes CDR1 SGHDN and CDR2 FVKESK. CDR3 sequence: CASSQDLTGELFF. CDR3 sequence (DNA): TGTGCCAGCAGCCAAGACCTGACCGGGGAGCTGTTTTTT.

This chain links TRBV4-3 with TRBJ2-3, with D perhaps being TRBD1 or TRBD2 (6 bases each). Germline assignment: CDR1 LGHNA and CDR2 YSLEER. V shed 0 bases and J shed 4 bases, with 14 bases lying between them. The CDR3 contains 16 residues. The CDR3 nucleotides read TGCGCCAGCAGCCAAGATGCCCGGGGGCTCGCAGATACGCAGTATTTT. Its protein product is CASSQDARGLADTQYF.

The chain employs TRBV11-2 and TRBJ1-2; 7 bases agree with TRBD1. Germline V CDR1 and CDR2: SGHAT, FQNNGV. This CDR3 spans 14 amino acids. V dropped 5 bases and J dropped 6; count of bases not matched to a gene: 9. The CDR3 bases are TGTGCCAGCAGCGCCGACAGGGTAGTAGATGGCTACACCTTC. It encodes CASSADRVVDGYTF.

This clone showed up just once. The V and J genes are TRBV10-3 and TRBJ2-7; D remains ambiguous. V shed 1 base and J shed 0 bases, with 7 bases lying between them. This CDR3 contains 14 residues. CDR1 is ENHRY, CDR2 SYGVKD, per germline. Here the CDR3 DNA reads TGTGCCATCAGTGAGTTACAGAGCTCCTACGAGCAGTACTTC. The encoded protein is CAISELQSSYEQYF.

V is TRBV27 and J is TRBJ1-5; 7 bases are a match to TRBD1. This CDR3 has 14 amino acids. The germline gives CDR1 MNHEY, CDR2 SMNVEV (reference sequence). The V gene end was trimmed by 6 bases and the J gene end by 11 bases; junction bases not matched to a gene: 13. As DNA, the CDR3 is TGTGCCAGCAGGGCGGGACAGTCCTCTACGGCCCAGCATTTT. It encodes CASRAGQSSTAQHF.

As DNA, the CDR3 is TGTGCCAGCAGGGGACAGGGGCTCGAAAAACTGTTTTTT. Amino acids: CASRGQGLEKLFF. The chain carries TRBV6-5 and TRBJ1-4; 10 bases align to TRBD1. V was pared by 6 bases and J by 8 bases, with 3 bases of the junction left unmatched. Germline assignment: CDR1 MNHEY and CDR2 SVGAGI. The CDR3 is 13 residues long.

The chain recombines TRBV7-7 with TRBJ2-5, with 12 bases aligning to TRBD1. The trim removed 5 bases at V and 4 bases at J, leaving 5 bases unmatched. CDR3 length: 15 residues. Germline values: CDR1 SSHAT, CDR2 FNYEAQ (reference sequence). The CDR3 loop reads CASSQGTGGAETQYF. The CDR3 DNA is TGTGCCAGCAGCCAGGGGACAGGGGGCGCAGAGACCCAGTACTTC.

CDR3 DNA: TGTGCCAGCAGCGAGACAGGGTTCAATCAGCCCCAGCATTTT. Its protein is CASSETGFNQPQHF. This rearrangement joins TRBV9 to TRBJ1-5; 7 bases agree with TRBD1. CDR1 and CDR2 (germline): SGDLS, YYNGEE. CDR3 size: 14 residues. Germline trimming cut 3 bases from V and 3 bases from J; bases unmatched to any gene: 3.

This clone was observed once. This sequence joins TRBV6-5 and TRBJ1-1; 7 bases align to TRBD1. The junction had 8 bases not matched to a gene; V was cut back by 7 bases and J by 3 bases. This CDR3 comprises 14 residues. Germline loops: CDR1 MNHEY, CDR2 SVGAGI. The CDR3 loop is CASKTRDSYTEAFF. CDR3 bases: TGTGCCAGCAAAACCCGGGACAGCTACACTGAAGCTTTCTTT.

The genes are TRBV27 and TRBJ2-1; TRBD1 agrees at 7 bases. CDR1 MNHEY and CDR2 SMNVEV come from the germline V gene (reference sequence). Trimming took 9 bases from V and 6 from J; bases not matched to a gene: 8. CDR3 length: 13 residues. This CDR3 reads CASALNRGNEQFF. For the CDR3, the DNA is TGTGCCAGTGCTCTCAACAGGGGCAATGAGCAGTTCTTC.

The chain uses TRBV13 and TRBJ2-1, with a possible D match to TRBD1 (6 bases). V shed 5 bases and J shed 2 bases, with 13 bases lying between them. The CDR3 extends over 15 amino acids. Germline values: CDR1 PRHDT, CDR2 FYEKMQ (reference sequence). The chain's CDR3 is CASSTPDSTYNEQFF. DNA of the CDR3: TGTGCCAGCAGCACTCCGGACAGTACCTACAATGAGCAGTTCTTC. Variable domain in full (rest from reference TRBV13 and TRBJ2-1): AAGVIQSPRHLIKEKRETATLKCYPIPRHDTVYWYQQGPGQDPQFLISFYEKMQSDKGSIPDRFSAQQFSDYHSELNMSSLELGDSALYFCASSTPDSTYNEQFFGPGTRLTVL.

The chain couples TRBV6-5 to TRBJ1-6; D gene uncertain. The CDR3 sequence is 12 residues long. The germline V gene encodes CDR1 MNHEY and CDR2 SVGAGI. V lost 5 bases to trimming and J lost 8 bases, with 7 bases between them. DNA for the CDR3: TGTGCCAGCAGTCGGCACGATTCACCCCTCCACTTT. Translation gives CASSRHDSPLHF.

J is TRBJ2-5 and V is TRBV18; 9 bases map to TRBD1. This CDR3 region has 15 residues. J lost 4 bases, V lost 4 bases, and 7 bases had no gene match. Germline V CDR1 and CDR2: KGHSH, LQKENI. CDR3: CASSLGQGGGETQYF. In nucleotides, the CDR3 is TGTGCCAGCTCACTGGGACAGGGCGGTGGAGAGACCCAGTACTTC.

This rearrangement joins TRBV7-8 to TRBJ1-5; weak D call: TRBD1 (5 bases). This CDR3 region has 14 residues. V was cut by 1 base and J by 7 bases, with 11 bases left in between. Germline values: CDR1 SGHVS, CDR2 FQNEAQ. The CDR3 bases are TGTGCCAGCAGCTTAGGCAGGGTGCAGCAGCCCCAGCATTTT. It encodes CASSLGRVQQPQHF.

V usage is TRBV11-2 and J usage is TRBJ2-4, with D perhaps TRBD1 (6 bases). The CDR3 sequence is 17 residues long. V lost 5 bases, J lost 0 bases, and 17 bases lay in between. The V gene's germline CDR1 is SGHAT and CDR2 FQNNGV. CDR3 region: CASSPRPTGLAKNIQYF. Here the CDR3 DNA reads TGTGCCAGCAGCCCCCGCCCGACAGGCTTAGCCAAAAACATTCAGTACTTC. The whole variable domain, remainder taken from reference TRBV11-2 and TRBJ2-4, is EAGVAQSPRYKIIEKRQSVAFWCNPISGHATLYWYQQILGQGPKLLIQFQNNGVVDDSQLPKDRFSAERLKGVDSTLKIQPAKLEDSAVYLCASSPRPTGLAKNIQYFGAGTRLSVL.

The rearrangement uses TRBV19 and TRBJ1-5; D call uncertain. Trimming left V 3 bases short and J 0 bases short, with 15 bases between. CDR1 is LNHDA, CDR2 SQIVND, per germline (reference sequence). This CDR3 is built from 17 residues. CDR3: CASSIWLNSYSNQPQHF. DNA for the CDR3: TGTGCCAGTAGTATTTGGCTTAACAGCTATAGCAATCAGCCCCAGCATTTT.

V is TRBV14 and J is TRBJ2-3; TRBD2 matches 8 bases. The germline V gene has CDR1 SGHDN and CDR2 FVKESK. The junction had 5 bases not matched to a gene; V was cut back by 1 base and J by 2 bases. This CDR3 spans 16 amino acids. DNA for the CDR3: TGTGCCAGCAGCCAAGGTGGCGGGGGGCCCACAGATACGCAGTATTTT. Its protein is CASSQGGGGPTDTQYF.

V gene TRBV30 combines with J gene TRBJ1-5; 7 positions match TRBD1. The CDR3 length is 13 residues. From germline, CDR1 is GTSNPN and CDR2 SVGIG (reference sequence). V dropped 6 bases and J dropped 4; count of bases not matched to a gene: 6. CDR3 DNA: TGTGCCTGCGCTACAGGGGCAAATCAGCCCCAGCATTTT. This sequence encodes CACATGANQPQHF.